In this sample, the clone carrying this T cell receptor (beta chain) turned up once. This entry comes from a study of shared clonotypes between healthy human individuals. This CDR3 is 14 amino acids long. From germline, CDR1 is LNHNV and CDR2 YYDKDF (reference sequence). V lost 4 bases to trimming and J lost 7 bases, with 13 bases between them. Each subset's genomic DNA was shared equally among a number of immunoSEQ plates. Clones were read by immunoSEQ multiplex PCR, and TCRdb kept only the in-frame ones, dropping some. The sample has more than 450,000 clones, 60% to 85% seen once. With unsorted samples, genomic DNA was obtained from about 100 million PBMCs.

V is TRBV15 and J is TRBJ2-2; D assignment may be TRBD1 or TRBD2 (5 bases each). This clonotype was sampled from a woman aged 40 to 50 in good health. Some clones in this sample may be carry-over from other donors' samples. The sequencing input was PBMCs. The CDR3 coding sequence is TGTGCCACCAGCAAAGGGACCCCCGGCGGGGAGCTGTTTTTT. It codes for CATSKGTPGGELFF.